These 32 T cell receptor beta chains came from one sample sequenced in a study of blood T cell repertoires in COVID-19. Sequencing used immunoSEQ multiplex PCR; TCRdb keeps in-frame clones, though not all of them. The sample includes 130,000 to 150,000 clones, around 90% of them seen just once. The sequencing input was peripheral blood. The receptors here all came from a human donor in a cohort sampled during active COVID-19.

The rearrangement uses TRBV13 and TRBJ2-5; 11 nucleotides agree with TRBD1. Germline assignment: CDR1 PRHDT and CDR2 FYEKMQ (reference sequence). The J segment lost 5 bases and the V segment lost 0 bases, leaving 5 bases of the junction unmatched. The length of the CDR3 is 16 residues. In nucleotides, the CDR3 is TGTGCCAGCAGCTTAGGCCGGACAGGGGGCGGTGAGACCCAGTACTTC. Amino acid sequence: CASSLGRTGGGETQYF.

J is TRBJ1-1 and V is TRBV18; 11 bases align to TRBD1. This CDR3 region has 13 residues. Germline V CDR1 and CDR2: KGHSH, LQKENI. Losses at the gene ends were 3 bases for V and 6 bases for J; bases not matched to a gene: 0. The CDR3 bases are TGTGCCAGCTCACCGGGACAGGGGGCTGAAGCTTTCTTT. It codes for CASSPGQGAEAFF.

In DNA, the CDR3 is TGTGCCAGTAGTATAGTCTTCCCCGTTACCGGGGAGCTGTTTTTT. It translates to CASSIVFPVTGELFF. The chain employs TRBV19 and TRBJ2-2; no definite D call. The CDR3 is 15 residues long. The germline V and J ends were trimmed by 1 base and 5 bases, with 11 bases remaining between them. Germline-derived CDR1 and CDR2 are LNHDA and SQIVND (reference sequence).

The chain uses TRBV11-3 and TRBJ1-1; no clear D. Germline V gene sequence: CDR1 SGHNT, CDR2 YENEEA. This CDR3 comprises 13 residues. V was pared by 2 bases and J by 1 base, with 5 bases between. The CDR3 region is CASSLSGNTEAFF. In DNA, the CDR3 is TGTGCCAGCAGCTTATCAGGGAACACTGAAGCTTTCTTT.

The J gene is TRBJ1-5, the V gene TRBV5-6; 8 bases fit TRBD1. Germline CDR1 reads SGHDT; CDR2 reads YYEEEE. The CDR3 contains 16 residues. V shed 4 bases, J shed 2 bases, and the junction held 8 bases outside the gene matches. As DNA, the CDR3 is TGTGCCAGCAGCGAAAGGACAGGGTGGGGCAATCAGCCCCAGCATTTT. Its translation is CASSERTGWGNQPQHF.

This rearrangement joins TRBV5-1 to TRBJ2-1; TRBD2 matches 10 bases. Trimming at V came to 1 base and at J to 8 bases, leaving 3 bases not matched to a gene. Germline CDR1 and CDR2: SGHRS and YFSETQ. This CDR3 spans 14 amino acids. CDR3 coding DNA: TGCGCCAGCAGCTTGCGACTAGCGGGTGATGAGCAGTTCTTC. This codes for CASSLRLAGDEQFF. The full variable domain, in which reference TRBV5-1 and TRBJ2-1 provide the parts outside the CDR3, is KAGVTQTPRYLIKTRGQQVTLSCSPISGHRSVSWYQQTPGQGLQFLFEYFSETQRNKGNFPGRFSGRQFSNSRSEMNVSTLELGDSALYLCASSLRLAGDEQFFGPGTRLTVL.

The rearrangement joins TRBV11-1 to TRBJ2-2; possibly TRBD2 for D (5 bases). V was pared by 7 bases and J by 4 bases, with 16 bases between. Looked up from germline, CDR1 is SGHAT and CDR2 is FQDESV (reference sequence). The CDR3 has 15 amino acids. CDR3 protein: CASTLDGVATGELFF. Written as DNA, the CDR3 is TGTGCCAGCACCCTCGACGGGGTGGCCACCGGGGAGCTGTTTTTT.

The V gene is TRBV19, the J gene TRBJ1-4, with 7 bases identical to TRBD1. The CDR3 covers 16 residues. The junction had 12 bases not matched to a gene; V was cut back by 8 bases and J by 3 bases. Germline CDR1 and CDR2: LNHDA and SQIVND (reference sequence). CDR3 in amino acids: CASAPGQQKANEKLFF. CDR3 nucleotides: TGTGCCAGTGCGCCGGGACAGCAAAAAGCTAATGAAAAACTGTTTTTT.

The rearrangement joins TRBV5-1 to TRBJ1-2; TRBD1 matches at 9 bases. The CDR3 covers 15 residues. J gave up 6 bases and V 0 bases, and 6 bases lay outside the gene matches. The germline V gene encodes CDR1 SGHRS and CDR2 YFSETQ. CDR3 sequence (DNA): TGCGCCAGCAGCTTGGTACAGGGGGCAGGGAATGGCTACACCTTC. Its translation is CASSLVQGAGNGYTF.

The chain carries TRBV10-2 and TRBJ2-7; 14 nucleotides agree with TRBD2. Germline CDR1 reads WSHSY; CDR2 reads SAAADI. The CDR3 contains 14 residues. The V and J ends lost 6 bases and 6 bases, in that order; junction bases with no gene match: 4. The DNA of the CDR3 is TGCGCCAGCAGGGTGACTAGCGGGGGGGCCGAGCAGTACTTC. Its protein is CASRVTSGGAEQYF.

The rearrangement links TRBV4-3 to TRBJ2-5; D is perhaps TRBD1 (5 bases). CDR1 and CDR2 (germline): LGHNA, YSLEER. The CDR3 length is 16 residues. Deletions cut 0 bases from V and 2 bases from J, with 13 bases between. The CDR3 DNA is TGCGCCAGCAGCCAAGATCTTAGCCAGGGACAAGAGACCCAGTACTTC. It encodes CASSQDLSQGQETQYF.

The chain has TRBV5-1 and TRBJ2-5; D gene unclear. Per the germline V gene, CDR1 is SGHRS and CDR2 is YFSETQ. V was pared by 7 bases and J by 0 bases, with 4 bases between. This CDR3 contains 11 residues. DNA for the CDR3: TGCGCCAGCCGGTACCAAGAGACCCAGTACTTC. Amino acids: CASRYQETQYF.

This chain joins TRBV5-1 and TRBJ2-7; 7 bases agree with TRBD2. V was clipped by 1 base and J by 2 bases; unmatched bases: 6. From germline, CDR1 is SGHRS and CDR2 YFSETQ. CDR3 size: 15 residues. In DNA form, the CDR3 reads TGCGCCAGCAGCTTGTCGGCGGGGGTCCCCTACGAGCAGTACTTC. Protein: CASSLSAGVPYEQYF.

The chain couples TRBV5-1 to TRBJ2-7, with TRBD2 matching over 13 bases. Trimming cost V 6 bases and J 3 bases; bases outside gene matches: 3. Germline V gene sequence: CDR1 SGHRS, CDR2 YFSETQ. The CDR3 covers 14 residues. The CDR3 loop is CASTWTSGGYEQYF. CDR3 DNA: TGCGCCAGCACCTGGACTAGCGGGGGCTACGAGCAGTACTTC.

CDR3 bases: TGCGCCAGCAGCCCCCTATCGGGGAATTCACCCCTCCACTTT. Amino acid sequence: CASSPLSGNSPLHF. The chain joins TRBV5-1 to TRBJ1-6; D not certain. The germline gives CDR1 SGHRS, CDR2 YFSETQ. Trimming pared 4 bases from V and 7 bases from J, leaving 12 bases between. The CDR3 has 14 residues.

The gene calls are TRBV10-1 and TRBJ2-1; 9 nucleotides agree with TRBD1. The length of the CDR3 is 12 residues. The germline CDR1 and CDR2 sequences are WNHNN and SYGVQD (reference sequence). With V trimmed by 7 bases and J by 9 bases, 4 bases remained unmatched. CDR3 sequence (DNA): TGCGCCAGCAAGGAGACAGGGGGTGAGCAGTTCTTC. Translated, it gives CASKETGGEQFF.

The chain uses TRBV3-1 (or the pseudogene TRBV3-2) and TRBJ1-2; D perhaps matches TRBD1 (5 bases). Looked up from germline, CDR1 is LGHDT and CDR2 is YNNKEL (reference sequence). V gave up 1 base and J gave up 8 bases, with 17 bases separating them. CDR3 length: 15 amino acids. For the CDR3, the DNA is TGTGCCAGCAGCCAAGTCGTTGGGCCCAAGGGGGGCTACACCTTC. It encodes CASSQVVGPKGGYTF.

V and J are TRBV19 and TRBJ1-6; no clear D. This CDR3 comprises 13 residues. Germline CDR1 reads LNHDA; CDR2 reads SQIVND (reference sequence). Trimming left V 1 base short and J 11 bases short, with 9 bases between. CDR3 loop: CASSIGGGTPLHF. CDR3 nucleotide sequence: TGTGCCAGTAGTATAGGTGGAGGAACACCCCTCCACTTT. The full variable domain, completed using reference TRBV19 and TRBJ1-6, is DGGITQSPKYLFRKEGQNVTLSCEQNLNHDAMYWYRQDPGQGLRLIYYSQIVNDFQKGDIAEGYSVSREKKESFPLTVTSAQKNPTAFYLCASSIGGGTPLHFGNGTRLTVT.

The chain recombines TRBV28 with TRBJ1-5; 8 bases align to TRBD1. The trim removed 10 bases at V and 2 bases at J, leaving 7 bases unmatched. The CDR3 runs 14 residues. From germline, CDR1 is MDHEN and CDR2 SYDVKM. The CDR3: CATSSGGGNQPQHF. For the CDR3, the DNA is TGTGCCACCTCCTCAGGGGGCGGCAATCAGCCCCAGCATTTT.

The J gene is TRBJ1-2, the V gene TRBV5-6; D unclear. V was clipped by 1 base and J by 12 bases, with 10 bases between them. The germline CDR1 and CDR2 sequences are SGHDT and YYEEEE. This CDR3 is 11 amino acids long. CDR3 DNA: TGTGCCAGCAGCTTGCGGGGTACGGACACCTTC. Its protein product is CASSLRGTDTF. Drawing the rest from reference TRBV5-6 and TRBJ1-2, the complete variable domain is DAGVTQSPTHLIKTRGQQVTLRCSPKSGHDTVSWYQQALGQGPQFIFQYYEEEERQRGNFPDRFSGHQFPNYSSELNVNALLLGDSALYLCASSLRGTDTFGSGTRLTVV.

The chain uses TRBV9 and TRBJ1-1; tentatively, D is TRBD1 (6 bases). This CDR3 comprises 15 residues. Germline V gene sequence: CDR1 SGDLS, CDR2 YYNGEE. Trimming took 0 bases from V and 4 from J, leaving 13 bases between them. The CDR3 spells CASSVEPRGGTEAFF. The CDR3 DNA is TGTGCCAGCAGCGTAGAGCCCAGGGGCGGCACTGAAGCTTTCTTT.

The chain uses TRBV9 and TRBJ2-5; D might be TRBD2 (6 bases). The V end was cut by 7 bases, the J end by 5 bases, with 6 bases between. This CDR3 spans 10 amino acids. Germline-derived CDR1 and CDR2 are SGDLS and YYNGEE. The CDR3 DNA follows: TGTGCCAGCGGGGGGGAGACCCAGTACTTC. Translating it yields CASGGETQYF.

The gene calls are TRBV7-3 and TRBJ1-1; 9 nucleotides match TRBD1. V lost 2 bases to trimming and J lost 1 base; unmatched junction nucleotides: 5. The CDR3 has 16 amino acids. Germline CDR1 and CDR2: SGHTA and FQGTGA. In nucleotides, the CDR3 is TGTGCCAGCAGCTTAGGACAGGGGAGGCCGAACACTGAAGCTTTCTTT. Residues: CASSLGQGRPNTEAFF.

The V gene is TRBV11-2, the J gene TRBJ2-7, with 9 nucleotides matching TRBD2. CDR3 length: 15 residues. The germline CDR1 and CDR2 sequences are SGHAT and FQNNGV. V shed 2 bases and J 6 bases; nucleotides not matched to a gene: 8. CDR3 DNA sequence: TGTGCCAGCAGCTTAATTAGCGGGGGAATAGGCGAGCAGTACTTC. Its protein is CASSLISGGIGEQYF. Based on the CDR3 plus reference TRBV11-2 and TRBJ2-7, the full variable domain is EAGVAQSPRYKIIEKRQSVAFWCNPISGHATLYWYQQILGQGPKLLIQFQNNGVVDDSQLPKDRFSAERLKGVDSTLKIQPAKLEDSAVYLCASSLISGGIGEQYFGPGTRLTVT.

The chain carries TRBV6-1 and TRBJ1-6; TRBD1 might be the D (5 bases). V was shortened by 1 base and J by 10 bases, with 14 bases between the two germline ends. The length of the CDR3 is 15 residues. Germline CDR1 and CDR2: MNHNS and SASEGT. The CDR3 loop is CASSEEGLPVSPLHF. For the CDR3, the DNA is TGTGCCAGCAGTGAAGAGGGGCTGCCTGTGTCACCCCTCCACTTT.

The rearrangement joins TRBV19 to TRBJ1-1; 7 bases match TRBD1. Per the germline V gene, CDR1 is LNHDA and CDR2 is SQIVND (reference sequence). CDR3 length: 15 amino acids. The ends lost 7 bases at V and 3 bases at J; junction bases unmatched: 11. As DNA, the CDR3 is TGTGCCAGTATGGAGACAGGGTGGGGGGACACTGAAGCTTTCTTT. Protein product: CASMETGWGDTEAFF.

The chain employs TRBV5-5 and TRBJ2-3; 7 nucleotides match TRBD2. The V segment lost 2 bases and the J segment 5 bases; nucleotides outside the gene matches: 5. The CDR3 covers 14 residues. Germline V CDR1 and CDR2: SGHKS, YYEKEE (reference sequence). The DNA of the CDR3 is TGTGCCAGCAGCTTCGGAGCGGGGAGAGATACGCAGTATTTT. The encoded protein is CASSFGAGRDTQYF.

The gene calls are TRBV21-1 and TRBJ2-3; TRBD1, the table's D call, was not compared with the DNA. TRBV21-1 is reported as a pseudogene. The CDR3 is made up of 15 amino acids. CDR3 protein: CASSARDRGTDTQYF. The CDR3 nucleotides read TGTGCCAGCAGCGCCCGGGACAGGGGAACAGATACGCAGTATTTT.

Of note for this clone: Other DNA sequences in this sample translate to the same CDR3. This chain uses TRBV5-4 with TRBJ1-2, with 8 bases fitting TRBD1. Looked up from germline, CDR1 is SGHNT and CDR2 is YYREEE (reference sequence). The CDR3 is 12 amino acids. V trimming: 4 bases; J trimming: 6 bases; junction bases outside the gene matches: 2. This CDR3 is CASSRQGNGYTF. The CDR3 nucleotides are TGTGCCAGCAGCCGACAGGGGAATGGCTACACCTTC.

The genes are TRBV6-5 and TRBJ2-5; 8 bases fit TRBD1. V lost 2 bases to trimming and J lost 9 bases; unmatched junction nucleotides: 11. The germline gives CDR1 MNHEY, CDR2 SVGAGI. This CDR3 has 15 residues. For the CDR3, the DNA is TGTGCCAGCAGTTACGCTGTAGGACAGGGCGTTCCCCAGTACTTC. It is translated as CASSYAVGQGVPQYF.

The rearrangement joins TRBV2 to TRBJ1-2; D unresolved. There are 15 residues in the CDR3. Trimming pared 6 bases from V and 0 bases from J, leaving 14 bases between. CDR1 and CDR2 (germline): SNHLY, FYNNEI. In DNA form, the CDR3 reads TGTGCCAGCAGCCCAACGAGTTTATCTAACTATGGCTACACCTTC. The encoded protein is CASSPTSLSNYGYTF.

This clone has a handful of counts. The J gene is TRBJ1-1, the V gene TRBV7-3, with TRBD1 as a possible D gene (5 bases). This CDR3 is built from 13 residues. V was trimmed by 3 bases and J by 5 bases, leaving 10 bases between them. Looked up from germline, CDR1 is SGHTA and CDR2 is FQGTGA. CDR3 DNA sequence: TGTGCCAGCAGCTTGCGTCAGGGAACTGAAGCTTTCTTT. Its translation is CASSLRQGTEAFF.